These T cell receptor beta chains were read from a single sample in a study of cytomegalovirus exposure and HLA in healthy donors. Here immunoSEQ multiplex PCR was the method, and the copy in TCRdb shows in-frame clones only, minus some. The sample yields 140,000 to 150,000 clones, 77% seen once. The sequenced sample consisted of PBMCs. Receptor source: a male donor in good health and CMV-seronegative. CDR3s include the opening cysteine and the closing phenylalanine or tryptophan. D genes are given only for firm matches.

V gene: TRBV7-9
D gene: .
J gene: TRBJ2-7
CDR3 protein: CSSSNSPEQYF

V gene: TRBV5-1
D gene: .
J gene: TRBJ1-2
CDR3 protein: CASSISDRNGYTF

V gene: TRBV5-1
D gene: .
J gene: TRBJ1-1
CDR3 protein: CASSALTLGRETEAFF

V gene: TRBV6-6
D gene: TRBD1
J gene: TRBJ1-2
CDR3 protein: CASNTGTGLSRGYTF

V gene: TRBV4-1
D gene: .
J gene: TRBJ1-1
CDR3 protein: CASSQETTWRGEAFF

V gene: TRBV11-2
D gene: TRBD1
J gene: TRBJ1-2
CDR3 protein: CASSPLRDRGGHTF

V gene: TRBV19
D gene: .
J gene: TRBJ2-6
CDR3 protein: CASSGWGGGANGLTF

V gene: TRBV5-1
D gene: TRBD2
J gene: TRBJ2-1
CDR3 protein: CASRSGLAGVDEQFF

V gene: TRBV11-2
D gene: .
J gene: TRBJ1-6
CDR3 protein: CASSLARGSPLHF

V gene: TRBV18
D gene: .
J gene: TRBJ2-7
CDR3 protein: CASSPQRDPTQPYEQYF

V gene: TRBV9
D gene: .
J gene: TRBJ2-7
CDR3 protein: CASSVDRGPYEQYF

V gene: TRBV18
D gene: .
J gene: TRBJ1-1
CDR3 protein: CASRDFEAFF

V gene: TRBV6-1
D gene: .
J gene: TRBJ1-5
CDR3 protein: CASRDSYSNQPQHF

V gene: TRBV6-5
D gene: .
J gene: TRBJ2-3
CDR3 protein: CASSFRLRDTQYF

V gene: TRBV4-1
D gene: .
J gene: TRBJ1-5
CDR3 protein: CASSQVPNRASNQPQHF

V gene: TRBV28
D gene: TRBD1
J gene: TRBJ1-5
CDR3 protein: CAKTGDQPQHF

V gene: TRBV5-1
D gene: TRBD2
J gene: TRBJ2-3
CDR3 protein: CASSIGLAGTDTQYF

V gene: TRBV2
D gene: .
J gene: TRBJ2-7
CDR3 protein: CASAQGNSYEQYF

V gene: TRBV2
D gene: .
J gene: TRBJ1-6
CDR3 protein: CASSSTDSSNSPLHF

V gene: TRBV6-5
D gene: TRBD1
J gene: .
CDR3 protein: CASTPREGQTYEQYF

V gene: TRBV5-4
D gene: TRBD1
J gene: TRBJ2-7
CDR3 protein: CASSSPGQAYEQYF

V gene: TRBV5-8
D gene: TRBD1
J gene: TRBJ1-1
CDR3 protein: CASSLVGPATGGEAFF

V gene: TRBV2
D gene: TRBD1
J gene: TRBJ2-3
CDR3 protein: CASSLALLGTGDTDTQYF

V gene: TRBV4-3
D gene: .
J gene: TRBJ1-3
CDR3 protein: CASSQEIVVGNTIYF

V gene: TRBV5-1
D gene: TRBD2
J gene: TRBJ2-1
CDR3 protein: CASSLPGLDNEQFF

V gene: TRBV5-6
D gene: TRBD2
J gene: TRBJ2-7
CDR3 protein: CASSLDPRETSYEQYF

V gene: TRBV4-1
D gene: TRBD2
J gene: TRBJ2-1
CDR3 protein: CASSQERHWEGDEQFF

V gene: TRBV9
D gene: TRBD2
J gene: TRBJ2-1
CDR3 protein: CASSLKGLAYNEQFF

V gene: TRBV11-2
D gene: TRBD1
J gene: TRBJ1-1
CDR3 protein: CASSLDRRTFF

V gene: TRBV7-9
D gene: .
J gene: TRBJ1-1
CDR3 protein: CASSLVNREAFF

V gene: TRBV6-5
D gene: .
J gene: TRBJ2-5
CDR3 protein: CASSRTGKQETQYF

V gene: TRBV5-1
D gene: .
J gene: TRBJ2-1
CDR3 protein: CASSSGANEQFF

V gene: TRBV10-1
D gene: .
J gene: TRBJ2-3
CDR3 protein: CASSDYGRTSTDTQYF

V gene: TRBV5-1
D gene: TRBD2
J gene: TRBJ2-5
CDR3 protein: CASSLAAGGGQETQYF

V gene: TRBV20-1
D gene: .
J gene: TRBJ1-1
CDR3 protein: CSAYGNTEAFF

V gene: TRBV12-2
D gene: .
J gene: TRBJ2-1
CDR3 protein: CASRSSGLAGGVNEQFF

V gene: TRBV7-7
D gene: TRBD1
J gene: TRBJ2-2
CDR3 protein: CASSPGTGGRYAGELFF

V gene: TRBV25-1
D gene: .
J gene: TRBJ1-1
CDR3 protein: CASRGLRTEAFF

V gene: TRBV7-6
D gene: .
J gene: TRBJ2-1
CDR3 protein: CASSLTGSEQFF

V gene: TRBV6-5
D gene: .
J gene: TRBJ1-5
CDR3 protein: CASRRHGGDQPQHF

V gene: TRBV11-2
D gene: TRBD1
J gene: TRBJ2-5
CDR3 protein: CASSLTGTGIETQYF

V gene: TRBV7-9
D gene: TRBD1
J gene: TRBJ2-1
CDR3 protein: CASTLYRGDEQFF

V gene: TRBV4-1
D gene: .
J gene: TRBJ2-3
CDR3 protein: CASSQVGTDTQYF

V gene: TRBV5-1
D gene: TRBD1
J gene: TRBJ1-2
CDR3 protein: CASSSDGTDYGYTF

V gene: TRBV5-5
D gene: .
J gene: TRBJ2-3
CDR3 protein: CASSSQAVGGDTQYF

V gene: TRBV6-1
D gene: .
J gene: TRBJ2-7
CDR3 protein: CASRSDIISYEQYF

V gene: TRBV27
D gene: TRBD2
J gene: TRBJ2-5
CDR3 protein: CASSLGLALKETQYF

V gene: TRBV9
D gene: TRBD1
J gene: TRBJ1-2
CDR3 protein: CASTPTGNYGYTF

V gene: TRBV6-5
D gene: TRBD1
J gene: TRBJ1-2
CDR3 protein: CASRQGQGTGYTF

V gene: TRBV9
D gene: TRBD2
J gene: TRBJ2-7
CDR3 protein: CASSPQAGGRYEQYF

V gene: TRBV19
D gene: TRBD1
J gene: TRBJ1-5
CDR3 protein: CASTKRGQGDQPQHF

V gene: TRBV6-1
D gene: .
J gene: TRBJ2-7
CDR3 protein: CASRGQSSYEQYF

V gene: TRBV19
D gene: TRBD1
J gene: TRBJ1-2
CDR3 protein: CASSPPGTGVGYTF

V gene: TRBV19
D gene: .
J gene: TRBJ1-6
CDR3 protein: CASSIVTASPLHF